The rows below give T cell receptor beta chains drawn from one sample of a study of cytomegalovirus exposure and HLA in healthy donors. The method was immunoSEQ multiplex PCR; TCRdb's version includes in-frame clones alone and lacks a portion of them. The sample lists 80,000 to 100,000 clones, about three quarters seen once, with about 1.5% in the top ten. The sample taken for sequencing was PBMCs. All receptors derive from a man aged 40-49 years in good health and CMV-seronegative. Both conserved end residues are part of each CDR3. The D gene is left open where the match is weak. Some rows have no size entry. The others give once, few or many, or a class for an expanded clone.

CDR3: CASSVAGGNIQYF; V: TRBV18; length: 13; size: once; D: TRBD2; J: TRBJ2-4
CDR3: CAISDSQGASYEQYF; V: TRBV10-3; length: 15; size: NA; D: TRBD1; J: TRBJ2-7
CDR3: CASKIGQGGNQPQHF; V: TRBV6-1; length: 15; size: NA; D: TRBD1; J: TRBJ1-5
CDR3: CASSRTSGGIYEQYF; V: TRBV28; length: 15; size: NA; D: TRBD2; J: TRBJ2-7
CDR3: CAISETQGQNTEAFF; V: TRBV10-3; length: 15; size: NA; D: NA; J: TRBJ1-1
CDR3: CASSLVPPGLAGGLDEQFF; V: TRBV7-9; length: 19; size: NA; D: TRBD2; J: TRBJ2-1
CDR3: CASSRQGADTGELFF; V: TRBV25-1; length: 15; size: NA; D: TRBD1; J: TRBJ2-2
CDR3: CASSLGPGELFF; V: TRBV18; length: 12; size: once; D: NA; J: TRBJ2-2
CDR3: CASSLEKGGGSYEQYF; V: TRBV11-3; length: 16; size: few; D: TRBD2; J: TRBJ2-7
CDR3: CASSQRQGGPNTEAFF; V: TRBV27; length: 16; size: few; D: TRBD1; J: TRBJ1-1
CDR3: CASSFRTGVGGNQPQHF; V: TRBV5-4; length: 17; size: NA; D: TRBD1; J: TRBJ1-5
CDR3: CASSILSGQGYEQYF; V: TRBV19; length: 15; size: NA; D: TRBD1; J: NA
CDR3: CASSHAPATGGLDIQYF; V: TRBV4-1; length: 17; size: NA; D: TRBD1; J: TRBJ2-4
CDR3: CATGTGLREKLFF; V: TRBV10-3; length: 13; size: NA; D: TRBD1; J: TRBJ1-4
CDR3: CASSGTGFNTEAFF; V: TRBV18; length: 14; size: NA; D: TRBD1; J: TRBJ1-1
CDR3: CASSQDPGLGRDTIYF; V: TRBV4-3; length: 16; size: NA; D: NA; J: TRBJ1-3
CDR3: CASSPSRGVETQYF; V: TRBV5-4; length: 14; size: NA; D: NA; J: TRBJ2-5
CDR3: CASSLGGTSYEQYF; V: TRBV5-1; length: 14; size: NA; D: NA; J: TRBJ2-7
CDR3: CASSESGGNQPQHF; V: TRBV25-1; length: 14; size: once; D: NA; J: TRBJ1-5
CDR3: CASSLRGGEQPQHF; V: TRBV27; length: 14; size: NA; D: NA; J: TRBJ1-5
CDR3: CASSSRTGPREKLFF; V: TRBV7-9; length: 15; size: NA; D: TRBD1; J: TRBJ1-4
CDR3: CASSSLRTGGAPSEAFF; V: TRBV5-6; length: 17; size: NA; D: TRBD1; J: TRBJ1-1
CDR3: CASSIALGEAYGYTF; V: TRBV19; length: 15; size: NA; D: NA; J: TRBJ1-2
CDR3: CASKLAGGTDTQYF; V: TRBV5-1; length: 14; size: NA; D: TRBD2; J: TRBJ2-3
CDR3: CASSPPIPAGELFF; V: TRBV18; length: 14; size: NA; D: NA; J: TRBJ2-2
CDR3: CASSSGQGVMGIQYF; V: TRBV7-9; length: 15; size: NA; D: TRBD1; J: TRBJ2-4
CDR3: CASSPGTGAFGYTF; V: TRBV18; length: 14; size: NA; D: TRBD1; J: TRBJ1-2
CDR3: CASRPSGESNQPQHF; V: TRBV2; length: 15; size: few; D: NA; J: TRBJ1-5
CDR3: CASSLARRGSYEQYF; V: TRBV7-6; length: 15; size: NA; D: NA; J: TRBJ2-7
CDR3: CAWARQGKNTEAFF; V: TRBV30; length: 14; size: NA; D: TRBD1; J: TRBJ1-1
CDR3: CASSQDETWYTEAFF; V: TRBV4-3; length: 15; size: NA; D: NA; J: TRBJ1-1
CDR3: CASSVNGGANEQFF; V: TRBV6-4; length: 14; size: NA; D: TRBD2; J: TRBJ2-1
CDR3: CASSGFTTNTEAFF; V: TRBV2; length: 14; size: NA; D: NA; J: TRBJ1-1